These T cell receptor beta chains were read from a single sample in a study of blood T cell repertoires in COVID-19. The protocol was immunoSEQ multiplex PCR, while the TCRdb copy is restricted to in-frame clones and leaves out a portion. Among about 58,000 clones listed, 80% to 90% were seen once. Sequencing input: peripheral blood. Receptor source: a man between 60 and 75 years old with COVID-19, enrolled during active disease. CDR3s include the opening cysteine and the closing phenylalanine or tryptophan. The D gene is left open where the match is weak. Clone size is shown for a subset of rows, as once, few, many or a class of expanded clone.

CDR3 length,J gene,V gene,D gene,clone size,CDR3 protein,CDR3 DNA
13,TRBJ1-2,TRBV6-6,NA,NA,CASTDSTYYGYTF,TGTGCCAGCACCGACAGTACGTACTATGGCTACACCTTC
16,TRBJ2-1,TRBV27,TRBD2,NA,CASSPARSGSSNEQFF,TGTGCCAGCAGCCCCGCCAGGAGCGGGAGTAGCAATGAGCAGTTCTTC
14,TRBJ1-1,TRBV6-5,NA,NA,CASSYQGMNTEAFF,TGTGCCAGCAGTTACCAGGGAATGAACACTGAAGCTTTCTTT
16,TRBJ2-3,TRBV19,TRBD2,NA,CASSPRLAGATDTQYF,TGTGCCAGTAGTCCTCGACTAGCGGGGGCCACAGATACGCAGTATTTT
12,TRBJ1-4,TRBV13,NA,few,CASSLGLEKLFF,TGTGCCAGCAGCTTAGGCTTGGAAAAACTGTTTTTT
14,TRBJ2-1,TRBV7-3,NA,NA,CASSLSGGSVEQFF,TGTGCCAGCAGCTTGTCGGGGGGCTCGGTTGAGCAGTTCTTC
14,TRBJ2-5,TRBV5-1,TRBD1,NA,CASSSFGTGETQYF,TGCGCCAGCAGTTCTTTCGGGACAGGGGAGACCCAGTACTTC
15,TRBJ2-2,TRBV9,TRBD2,NA,CASSSGAGTAGELFF,TGTGCCAGCAGCTCGGGAGCGGGAACTGCCGGGGAGCTGTTTTTT
16,TRBJ2-3,TRBV3-1/TRBV3-2,NA,NA,CASSQPGHTYTDTQYF,TGTGCCAGCAGCCAACCGGGACATACCTACACAGATACGCAGTATTTT
14,TRBJ1-6,TRBV5-1,NA,NA,CASSFDGLNSPLHF,TGCGCCAGCAGCTTTGACGGACTAAATTCACCCCTCCACTTT